These 6 T cell receptor beta chains came from one sample sequenced in a study of T-cell reconstitution after alpha-beta-depleted transplantation in children. For TCRbeta, the library was prepared with unique molecular identifiers. TCRdb re-called the PCR reads through MiXCR, storing one row per CDR3 protein. Of about 900,000 distinct CDR3 sequences listed, under 30% are singletons. The material sequenced was PBMCs, mostly from graft donor cells, taken 360 days after TCRalphabeta/CD19-depleted stem cell transplant. These receptors all stem from a boy in the first two years of life who had a stem cell transplant for SCID, so the T cells may come from the graft donor.

The gene calls are TRBV3-1 and TRBJ2-3, with 12 nucleotides matching TRBD2. Germline trimming cut 5 bases from V and 4 bases from J; bases unmatched to any gene: 7. The CDR3 runs 16 residues. Germline V gene sequence: CDR1 LGHDT, CDR2 YNNKEL (reference sequence). Here the CDR3 DNA reads TGTGCCAGCAGCACCCCACTAGCGGGGGGAGCAGATACGCAGTATTTT. This sequence encodes CASSTPLAGGADTQYF.

This clonotype appeared many times. CDR3 sequence reads: CASSLAGKEHQPQHF. The CDR3 DNA reads as TGTGCCAGCAGCTTGGCAGGGAAGGAACATCAGCCCCAGCATTTT. The rearrangement joins TRBV5-5 to TRBJ1-5; D may be TRBD1 (5 bases). V was cut by 0 bases and J by 5 bases, with 12 bases left in between. Looked up from germline, CDR1 is SGHKS and CDR2 is YYEKEE (reference sequence). CDR3 length: 15 residues.

The chain carries TRBV5-5 and TRBJ2-5; D uncertain. Trimming took 0 bases from V and 1 from J, leaving 7 bases between them. Germline CDR1 SGHKS, CDR2 YYEKEE (reference sequence). The CDR3 totals 14 residues. As DNA, the CDR3 is TGTGCCAGCAGCTTGGGGGTCTTCCAAGAGACCCAGTACTTC. Its protein is CASSLGVFQETQYF.

The chain links TRBV11-2 to TRBJ2-7; D call uncertain. The CDR3 is made up of 13 amino acids. Trimming pared 0 bases from V and 4 bases from J, leaving 7 bases between. From germline, CDR1 is SGHAT and CDR2 FQNNGV. This CDR3 reads CASSLDARYEQYF. The CDR3 coding sequence is TGTGCCAGCAGCTTAGATGCCAGATACGAGCAGTACTTC.

The genes are TRBV6-5 and TRBJ1-1, with 9 bases that match TRBD1. The germline V gene has CDR1 MNHEY and CDR2 SVGAGI. The CDR3 extends over 16 amino acids. The junction had 14 bases not matched to a gene; V was cut back by 7 bases and J by 5 bases. The CDR3 loop reads CASTLGPGQGKTEAFF. The CDR3 DNA is TGTGCCAGCACCCTAGGCCCGGGACAGGGCAAAACTGAAGCTTTCTTT.

This clonotype was observed a handful of times. V and J are TRBV5-1 and TRBJ2-1; D not certain. V dropped 5 bases and J dropped 5 bases, with 14 bases sitting between them. The CDR3 consists of 14 residues. Germline-derived CDR1 and CDR2 are SGHRS and YFSETQ. The CDR3 loop reads CASRFYFSDNEQFF. In DNA, the CDR3 is TGCGCCAGCAGGTTTTACTTCTCTGACAATGAGCAGTTCTTC. Filled out from reference TRBV5-1 and TRBJ2-1, the complete variable domain reads KAGVTQTPRYLIKTRGQQVTLSCSPISGHRSVSWYQQTPGQGLQFLFEYFSETQRNKGNFPGRFSGRQFSNSRSEMNVSTLELGDSALYLCASRFYFSDNEQFFGPGTRLTVL.